Listed here are 2 T cell receptor beta chains from one sample, sequenced in a study of OX40 agonist ivuxolimab in advanced cancers. Sequencing used immunoSEQ multiplex PCR; TCRdb keeps in-frame clones, though not all of them. The profile covers 55,000 to 85,000 clones, with 75% to 90% appearing a single time and under 3.5% taken by the ten largest. The sample in question was CD4+ or CD8+ T cells sorted from blood, obtained in a trial of the OX40 agonist ivuxolimab. These receptors were obtained from an adult with an advanced solid tumor such as melanoma, head and neck, liver or kidney cancer.

A note on this clone: Compared with germline, one end of the junction differs, possibly owing to a read error. The chain couples TRBV6-1 to TRBJ1-3; 7 bases line up with TRBD1. The length of the CDR3 is 14 residues. Per the germline V gene, CDR1 is MNHNS and CDR2 is SASEGT. The CDR3 sequence: CASSPTGSVNTIYF. CDR3 DNA: TGTGCGAGCAGCCCGACAGGGTCGGTAAACACCATATATTTT.

The chain couples TRBV4-2 to TRBJ2-1; D possibly corresponds to TRBD2 (5 bases). V was cut by 5 bases and J by 7 bases, with 15 bases left in between. The V gene's germline CDR1 is LGHNA and CDR2 YNFKEQ. CDR3 length equals 14 residues. The CDR3 coding sequence is TGTGCCAGCAGCAAGGGTACTAGTGGGAATGAGCAGTTCTTC. This sequence encodes CASSKGTSGNEQFF.